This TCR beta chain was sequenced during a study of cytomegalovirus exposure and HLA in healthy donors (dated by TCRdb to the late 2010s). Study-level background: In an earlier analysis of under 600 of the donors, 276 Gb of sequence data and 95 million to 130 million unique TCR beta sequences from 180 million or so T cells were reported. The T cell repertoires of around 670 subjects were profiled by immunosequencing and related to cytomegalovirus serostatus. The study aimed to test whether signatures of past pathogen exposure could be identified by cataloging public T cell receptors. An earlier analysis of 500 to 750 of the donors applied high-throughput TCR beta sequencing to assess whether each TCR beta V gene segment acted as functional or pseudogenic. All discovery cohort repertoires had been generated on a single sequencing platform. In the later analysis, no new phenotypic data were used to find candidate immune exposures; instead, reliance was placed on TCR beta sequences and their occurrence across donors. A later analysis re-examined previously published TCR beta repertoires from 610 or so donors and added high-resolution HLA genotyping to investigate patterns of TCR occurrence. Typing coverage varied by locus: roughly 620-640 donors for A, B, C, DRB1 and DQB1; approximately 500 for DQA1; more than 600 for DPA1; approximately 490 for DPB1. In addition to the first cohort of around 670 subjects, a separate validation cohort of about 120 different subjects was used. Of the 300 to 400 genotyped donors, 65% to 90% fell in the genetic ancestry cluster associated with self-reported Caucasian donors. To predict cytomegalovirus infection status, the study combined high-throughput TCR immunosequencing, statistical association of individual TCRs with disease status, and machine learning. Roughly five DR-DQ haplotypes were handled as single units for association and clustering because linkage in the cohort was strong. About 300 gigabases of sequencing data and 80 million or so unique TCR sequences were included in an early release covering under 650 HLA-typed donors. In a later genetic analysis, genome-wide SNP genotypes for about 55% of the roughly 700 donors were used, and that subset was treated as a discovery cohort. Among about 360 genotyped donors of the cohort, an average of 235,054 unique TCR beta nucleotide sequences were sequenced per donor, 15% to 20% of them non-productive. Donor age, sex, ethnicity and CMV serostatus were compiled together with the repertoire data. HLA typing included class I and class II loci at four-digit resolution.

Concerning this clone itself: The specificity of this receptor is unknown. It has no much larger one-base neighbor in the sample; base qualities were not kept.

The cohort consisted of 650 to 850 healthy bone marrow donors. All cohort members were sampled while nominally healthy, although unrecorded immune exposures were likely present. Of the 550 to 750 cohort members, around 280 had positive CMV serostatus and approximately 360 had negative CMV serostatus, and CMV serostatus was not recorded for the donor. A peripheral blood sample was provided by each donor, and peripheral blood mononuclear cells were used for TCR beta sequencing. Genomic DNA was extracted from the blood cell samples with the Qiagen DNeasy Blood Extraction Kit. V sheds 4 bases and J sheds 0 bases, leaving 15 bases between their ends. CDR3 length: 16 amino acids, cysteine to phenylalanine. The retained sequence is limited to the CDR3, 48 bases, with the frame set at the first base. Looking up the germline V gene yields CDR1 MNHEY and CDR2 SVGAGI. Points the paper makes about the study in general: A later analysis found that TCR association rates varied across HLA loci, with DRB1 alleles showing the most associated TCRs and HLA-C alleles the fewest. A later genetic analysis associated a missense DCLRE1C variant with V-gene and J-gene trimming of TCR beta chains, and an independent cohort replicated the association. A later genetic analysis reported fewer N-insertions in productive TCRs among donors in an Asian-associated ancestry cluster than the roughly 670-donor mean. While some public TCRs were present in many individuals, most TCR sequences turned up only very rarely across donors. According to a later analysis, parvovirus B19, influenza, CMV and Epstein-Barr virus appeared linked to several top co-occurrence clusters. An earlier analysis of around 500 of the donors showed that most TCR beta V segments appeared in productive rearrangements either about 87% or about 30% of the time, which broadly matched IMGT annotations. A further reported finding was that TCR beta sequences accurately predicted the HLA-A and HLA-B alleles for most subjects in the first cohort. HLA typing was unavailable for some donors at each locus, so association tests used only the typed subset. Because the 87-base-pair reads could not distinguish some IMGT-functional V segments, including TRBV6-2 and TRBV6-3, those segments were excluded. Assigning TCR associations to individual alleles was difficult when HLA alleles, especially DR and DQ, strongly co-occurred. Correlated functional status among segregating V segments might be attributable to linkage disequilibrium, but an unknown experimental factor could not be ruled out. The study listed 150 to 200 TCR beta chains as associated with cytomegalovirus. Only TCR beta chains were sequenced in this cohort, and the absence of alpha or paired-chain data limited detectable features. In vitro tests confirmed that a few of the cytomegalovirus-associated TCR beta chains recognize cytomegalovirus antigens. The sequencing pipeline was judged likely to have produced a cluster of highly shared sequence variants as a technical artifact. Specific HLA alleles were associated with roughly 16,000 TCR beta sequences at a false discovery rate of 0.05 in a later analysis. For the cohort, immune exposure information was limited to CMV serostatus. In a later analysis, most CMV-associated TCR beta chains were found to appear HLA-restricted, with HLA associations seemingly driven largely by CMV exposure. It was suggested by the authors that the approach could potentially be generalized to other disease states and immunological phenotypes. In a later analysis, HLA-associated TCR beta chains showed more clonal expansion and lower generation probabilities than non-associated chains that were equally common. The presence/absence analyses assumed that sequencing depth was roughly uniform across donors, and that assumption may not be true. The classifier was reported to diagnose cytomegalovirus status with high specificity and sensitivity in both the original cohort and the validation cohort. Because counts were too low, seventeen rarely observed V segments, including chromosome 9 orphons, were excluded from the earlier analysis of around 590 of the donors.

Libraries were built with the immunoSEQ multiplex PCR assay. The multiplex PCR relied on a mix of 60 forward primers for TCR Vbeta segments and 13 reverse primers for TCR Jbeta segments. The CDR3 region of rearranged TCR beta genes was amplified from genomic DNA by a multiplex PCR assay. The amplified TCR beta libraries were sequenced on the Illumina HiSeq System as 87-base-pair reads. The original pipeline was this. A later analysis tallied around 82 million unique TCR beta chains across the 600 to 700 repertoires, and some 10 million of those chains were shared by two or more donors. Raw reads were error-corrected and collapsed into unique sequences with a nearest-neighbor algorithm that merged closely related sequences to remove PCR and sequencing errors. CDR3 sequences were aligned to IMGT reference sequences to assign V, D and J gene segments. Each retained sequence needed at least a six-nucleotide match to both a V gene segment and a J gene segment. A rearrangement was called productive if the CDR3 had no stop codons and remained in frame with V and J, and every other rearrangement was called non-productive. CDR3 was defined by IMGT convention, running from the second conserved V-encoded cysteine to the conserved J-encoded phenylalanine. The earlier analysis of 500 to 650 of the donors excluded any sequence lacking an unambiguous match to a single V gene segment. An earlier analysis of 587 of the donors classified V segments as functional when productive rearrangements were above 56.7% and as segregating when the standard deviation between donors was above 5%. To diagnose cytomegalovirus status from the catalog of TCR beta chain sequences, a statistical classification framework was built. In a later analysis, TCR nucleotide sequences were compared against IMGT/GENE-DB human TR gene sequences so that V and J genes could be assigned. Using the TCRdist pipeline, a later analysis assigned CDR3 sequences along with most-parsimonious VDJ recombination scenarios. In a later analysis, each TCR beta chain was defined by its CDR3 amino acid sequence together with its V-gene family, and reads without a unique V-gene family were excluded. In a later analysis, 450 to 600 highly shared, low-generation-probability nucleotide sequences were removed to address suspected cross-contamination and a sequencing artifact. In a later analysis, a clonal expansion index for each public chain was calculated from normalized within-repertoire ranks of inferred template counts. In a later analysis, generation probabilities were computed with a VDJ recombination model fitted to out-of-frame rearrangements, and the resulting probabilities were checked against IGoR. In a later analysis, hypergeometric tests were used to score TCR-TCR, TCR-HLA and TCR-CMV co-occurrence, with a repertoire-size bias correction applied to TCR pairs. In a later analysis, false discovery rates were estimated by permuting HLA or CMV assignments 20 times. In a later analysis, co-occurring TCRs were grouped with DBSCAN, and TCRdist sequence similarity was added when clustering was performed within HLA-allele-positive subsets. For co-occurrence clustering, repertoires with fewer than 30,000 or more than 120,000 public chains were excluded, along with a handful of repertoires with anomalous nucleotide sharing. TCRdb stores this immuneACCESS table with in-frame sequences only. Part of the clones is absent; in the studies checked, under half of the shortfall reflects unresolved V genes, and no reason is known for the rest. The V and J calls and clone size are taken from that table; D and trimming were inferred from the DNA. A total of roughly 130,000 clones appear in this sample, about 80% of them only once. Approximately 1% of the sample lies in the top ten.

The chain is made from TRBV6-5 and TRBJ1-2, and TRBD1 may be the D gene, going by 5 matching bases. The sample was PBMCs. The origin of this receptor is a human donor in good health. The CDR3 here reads CASSSTGGKANYGYTF. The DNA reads TGTGCCAGCAGTTCTACGGGGGGGAAGGCTAACTATGGCTACACCTTC.